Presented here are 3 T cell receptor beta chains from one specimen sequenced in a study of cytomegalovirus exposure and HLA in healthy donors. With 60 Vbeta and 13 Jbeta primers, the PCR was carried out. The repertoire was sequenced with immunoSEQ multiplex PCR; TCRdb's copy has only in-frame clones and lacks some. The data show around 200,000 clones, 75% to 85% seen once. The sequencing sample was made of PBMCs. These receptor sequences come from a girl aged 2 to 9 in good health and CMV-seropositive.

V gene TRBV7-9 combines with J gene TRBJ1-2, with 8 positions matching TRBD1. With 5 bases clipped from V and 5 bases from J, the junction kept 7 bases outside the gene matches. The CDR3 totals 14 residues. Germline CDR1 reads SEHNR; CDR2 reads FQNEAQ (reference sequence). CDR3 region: CASSVGQGYYGYTF. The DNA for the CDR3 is TGTGCCAGCAGCGTAGGACAGGGCTATTATGGCTACACCTTC.

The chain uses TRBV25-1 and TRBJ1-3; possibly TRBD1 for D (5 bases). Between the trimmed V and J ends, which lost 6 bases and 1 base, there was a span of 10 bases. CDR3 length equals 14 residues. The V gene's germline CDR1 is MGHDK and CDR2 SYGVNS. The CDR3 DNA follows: TGTGCCAGCAGCAGGGAAGAATCTGGAAACACCATATATTTT. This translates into CASSREESGNTIYF. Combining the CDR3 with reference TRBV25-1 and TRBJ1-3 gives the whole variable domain EADIYQTPRYLVIGTGKKITLECSQTMGHDKMYWYQQDPGMELHLIHYSYGVNSTEKGDLSSESTVSRIRTEHFPLTLESARPSHTSQYLCASSREESGNTIYFGEGSWLTVV.

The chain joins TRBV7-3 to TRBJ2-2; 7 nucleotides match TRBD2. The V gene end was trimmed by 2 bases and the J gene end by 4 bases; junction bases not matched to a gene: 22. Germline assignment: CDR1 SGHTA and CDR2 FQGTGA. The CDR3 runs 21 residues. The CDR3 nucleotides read TGTGCCAGCAGCTTACGCGGGGGAAGGGTAGGGGACCCAGAAATCACCGGGGAGCTGTTTTTT. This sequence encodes CASSLRGGRVGDPEITGELFF. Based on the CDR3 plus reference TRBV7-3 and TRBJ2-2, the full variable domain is GAGVSQTPSNKVTEKGKYVELRCDPISGHTALYWYRQSLGQGPEFLIYFQGTGAADDSGLPNDRFFAVRPEGSVSTLKIQRTERGDSAVYLCASSLRGGRVGDPEITGELFFGEGSRLTVL.